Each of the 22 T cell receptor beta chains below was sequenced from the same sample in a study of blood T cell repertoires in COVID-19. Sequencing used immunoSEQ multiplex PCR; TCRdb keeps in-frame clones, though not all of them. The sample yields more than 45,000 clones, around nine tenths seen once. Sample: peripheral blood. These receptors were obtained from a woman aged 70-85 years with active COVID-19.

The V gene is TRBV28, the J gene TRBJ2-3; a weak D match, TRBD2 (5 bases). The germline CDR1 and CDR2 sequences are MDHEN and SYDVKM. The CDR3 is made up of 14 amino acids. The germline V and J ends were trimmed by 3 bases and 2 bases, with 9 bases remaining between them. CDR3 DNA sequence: TGTGCCAGCAGTTTGGGGAGATCCACAGATACGCAGTATTTT. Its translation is CASSLGRSTDTQYF.

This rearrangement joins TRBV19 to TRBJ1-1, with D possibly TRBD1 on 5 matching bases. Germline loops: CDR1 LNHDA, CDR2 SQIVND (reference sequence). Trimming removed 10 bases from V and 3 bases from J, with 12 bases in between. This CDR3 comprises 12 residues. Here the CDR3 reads CATSGGYTEAFF. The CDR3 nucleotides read TGTGCCACATCGGGGGGGTACACTGAAGCTTTCTTT. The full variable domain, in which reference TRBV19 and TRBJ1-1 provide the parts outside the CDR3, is DGGITQSPKYLFRKEGQNVTLSCEQNLNHDAMYWYRQDPGQGLRLIYYSQIVNDFQKGDIAEGYSVSREKKESFPLTVTSAQKNPTAFYLCATSGGYTEAFFGQGTRLTVV.

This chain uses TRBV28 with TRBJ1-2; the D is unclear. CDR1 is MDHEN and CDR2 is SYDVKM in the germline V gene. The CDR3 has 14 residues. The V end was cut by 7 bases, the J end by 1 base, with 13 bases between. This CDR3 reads CASNVHTGNYGYTF. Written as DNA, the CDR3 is TGTGCCAGCAACGTTCACACGGGTAACTATGGCTACACCTTC.

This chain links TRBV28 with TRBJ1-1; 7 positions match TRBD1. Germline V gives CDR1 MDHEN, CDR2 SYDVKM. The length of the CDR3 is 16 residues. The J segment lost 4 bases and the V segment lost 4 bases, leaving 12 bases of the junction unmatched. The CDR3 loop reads CASSSSGQILGTEAFF. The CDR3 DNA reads TGTGCCAGCAGTTCCTCGGGACAGATATTAGGCACTGAAGCTTTCTTT.

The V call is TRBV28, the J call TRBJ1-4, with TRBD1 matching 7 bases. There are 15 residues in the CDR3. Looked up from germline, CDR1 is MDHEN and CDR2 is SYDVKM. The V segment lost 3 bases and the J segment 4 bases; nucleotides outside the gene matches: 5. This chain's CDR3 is CASSLDRRDNEKLFF. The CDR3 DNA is TGTGCCAGCAGTTTGGACAGGCGAGATAATGAAAAACTGTTTTTT.

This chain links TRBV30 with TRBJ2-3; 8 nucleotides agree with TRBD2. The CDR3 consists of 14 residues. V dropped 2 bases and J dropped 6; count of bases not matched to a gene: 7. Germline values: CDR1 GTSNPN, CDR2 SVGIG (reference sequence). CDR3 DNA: TGTGCCTGGAGTCGGAGCGGGAGTGGGGATACGCAGTATTTT. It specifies CAWSRSGSGDTQYF.

In DNA, the CDR3 is TGTGCCAGCTCACCGAGACTAGAGAACACCGGGGAGCTGTTTTTT. It is translated as CASSPRLENTGELFF. The chain employs TRBV18 and TRBJ2-2, with D perhaps matching TRBD2 (6 bases). Germline V gene sequence: CDR1 KGHSH, CDR2 LQKENI. V dropped 3 bases and J dropped 1 base, with 9 bases sitting between them. The CDR3 is made up of 15 amino acids.

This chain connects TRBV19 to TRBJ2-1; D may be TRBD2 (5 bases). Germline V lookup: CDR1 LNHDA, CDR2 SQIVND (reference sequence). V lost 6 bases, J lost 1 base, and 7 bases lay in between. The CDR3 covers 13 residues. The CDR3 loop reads CASRQRSYNEQFF. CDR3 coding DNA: TGTGCCAGTAGGCAGCGGTCCTACAATGAGCAGTTCTTC.

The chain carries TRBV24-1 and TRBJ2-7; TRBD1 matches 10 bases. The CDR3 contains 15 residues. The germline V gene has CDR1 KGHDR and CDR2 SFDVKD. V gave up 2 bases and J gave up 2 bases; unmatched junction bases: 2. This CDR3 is CATSDWGQGTYEQYF. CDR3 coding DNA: TGTGCCACCAGTGATTGGGGACAGGGGACCTACGAGCAGTACTTC.

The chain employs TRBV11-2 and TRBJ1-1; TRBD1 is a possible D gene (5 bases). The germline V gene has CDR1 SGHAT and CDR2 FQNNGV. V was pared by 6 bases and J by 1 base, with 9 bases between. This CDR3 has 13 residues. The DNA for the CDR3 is TGTGCCAGCAGGGGGGAGGAGAACACTGAAGCTTTCTTT. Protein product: CASRGEENTEAFF.

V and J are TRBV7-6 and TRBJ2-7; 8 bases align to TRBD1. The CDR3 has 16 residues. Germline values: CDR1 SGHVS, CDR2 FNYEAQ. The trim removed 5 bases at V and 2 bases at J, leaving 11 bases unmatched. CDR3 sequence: CASSPSFGTGTYEQYF. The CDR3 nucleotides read TGTGCCAGCAGCCCTTCCTTCGGGACAGGCACCTACGAGCAGTACTTC.

The DNA for the CDR3 is TGTGCCAGCAGCGGGGGACTAGCGAGCTCCTACGAGCAGTACTTC. Translation gives CASSGGLASSYEQYF. The rearrangement uses TRBV13 and TRBJ2-7; 10 bases are shared with TRBD2. The CDR3 totals 15 residues. V was pared by 5 bases and J by 0 bases, with 4 bases of the junction left unmatched. CDR1 is PRHDT, CDR2 FYEKMQ, per germline (reference sequence).

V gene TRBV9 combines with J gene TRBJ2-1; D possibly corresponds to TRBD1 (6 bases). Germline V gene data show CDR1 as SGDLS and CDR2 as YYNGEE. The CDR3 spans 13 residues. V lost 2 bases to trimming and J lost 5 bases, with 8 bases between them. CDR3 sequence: CASSVGQNNEQFF. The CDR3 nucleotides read TGTGCCAGCAGCGTCGGACAGAACAATGAGCAGTTCTTC. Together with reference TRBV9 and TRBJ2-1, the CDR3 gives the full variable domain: DSGVTQTPKHLITATGQRVTLRCSPRSGDLSVYWYQQSLDQGLQFLIQYYNGEERAKGNILERFSAQQFPDLHSELNLSSLELGDSALYFCASSVGQNNEQFFGPGTRLTVL.

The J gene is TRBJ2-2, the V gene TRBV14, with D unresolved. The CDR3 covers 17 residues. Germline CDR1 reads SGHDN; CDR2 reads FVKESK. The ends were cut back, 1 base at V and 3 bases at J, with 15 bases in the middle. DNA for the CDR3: TGTGCCAGCAGCCAAGTCATTTCGGCGGAAGACACCGGGGAGCTGTTTTTT. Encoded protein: CASSQVISAEDTGELFF.

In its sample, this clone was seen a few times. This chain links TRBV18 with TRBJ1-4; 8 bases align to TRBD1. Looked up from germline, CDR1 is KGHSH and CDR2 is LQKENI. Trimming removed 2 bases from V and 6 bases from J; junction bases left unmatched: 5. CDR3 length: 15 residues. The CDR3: CASSPSGGADEKLFF. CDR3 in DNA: TGTGCCAGCTCACCATCAGGGGGCGCGGATGAAAAACTGTTTTTT.

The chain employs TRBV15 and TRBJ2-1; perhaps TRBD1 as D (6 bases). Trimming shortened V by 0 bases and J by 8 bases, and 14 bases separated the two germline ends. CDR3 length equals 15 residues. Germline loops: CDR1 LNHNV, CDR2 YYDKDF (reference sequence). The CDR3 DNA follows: TGTGCCACCAGCAGAGAGGGGGCGCCGGGCGATGAGCAGTTCTTC. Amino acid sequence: CATSREGAPGDEQFF.

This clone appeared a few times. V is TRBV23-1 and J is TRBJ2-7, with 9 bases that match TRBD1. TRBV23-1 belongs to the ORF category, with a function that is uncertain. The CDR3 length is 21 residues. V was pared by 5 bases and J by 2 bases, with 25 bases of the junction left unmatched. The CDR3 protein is CASSDPNGTGFWFMDTYEQYF. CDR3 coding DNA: TGCGCCAGCAGTGACCCCAACGGGACAGGGTTTTGGTTTATGGACACCTACGAGCAGTACTTC.

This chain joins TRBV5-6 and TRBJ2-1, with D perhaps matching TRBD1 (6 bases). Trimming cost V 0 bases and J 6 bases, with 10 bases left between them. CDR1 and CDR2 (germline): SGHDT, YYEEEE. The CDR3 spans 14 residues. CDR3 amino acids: CASSLDVGGNEQFF. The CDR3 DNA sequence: TGTGCCAGCAGCTTGGATGTAGGGGGCAATGAGCAGTTCTTC.

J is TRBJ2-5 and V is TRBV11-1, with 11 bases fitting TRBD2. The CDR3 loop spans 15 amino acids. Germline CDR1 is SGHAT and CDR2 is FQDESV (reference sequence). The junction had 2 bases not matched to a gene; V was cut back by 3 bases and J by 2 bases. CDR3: CASSFSGREQETQYF. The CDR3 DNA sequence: TGTGCCAGCAGCTTTAGCGGGAGGGAACAAGAGACCCAGTACTTC.

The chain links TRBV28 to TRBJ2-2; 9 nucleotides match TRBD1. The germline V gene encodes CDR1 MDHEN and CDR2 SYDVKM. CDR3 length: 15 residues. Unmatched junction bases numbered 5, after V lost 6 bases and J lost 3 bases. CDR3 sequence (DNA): TGTGCCAGCAGGCGGGACAGGGAGGACACCGGGGAGCTGTTTTTT. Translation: CASRRDREDTGELFF.

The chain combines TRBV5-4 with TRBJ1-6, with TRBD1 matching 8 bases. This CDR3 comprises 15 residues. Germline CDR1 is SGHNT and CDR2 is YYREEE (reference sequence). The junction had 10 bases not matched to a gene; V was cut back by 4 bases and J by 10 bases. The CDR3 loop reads CASSPDRGSVSPLHF. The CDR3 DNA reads TGTGCCAGCAGCCCTGACAGGGGAAGCGTGTCACCCCTCCACTTT.

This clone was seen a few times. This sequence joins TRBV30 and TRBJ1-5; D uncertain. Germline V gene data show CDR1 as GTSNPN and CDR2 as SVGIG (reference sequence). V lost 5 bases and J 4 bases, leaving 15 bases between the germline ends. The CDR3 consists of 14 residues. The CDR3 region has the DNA TGTGCCTGGGGGTCTTCGGGGATAAATCAGCCCCAGCATTTT. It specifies CAWGSSGINQPQHF.